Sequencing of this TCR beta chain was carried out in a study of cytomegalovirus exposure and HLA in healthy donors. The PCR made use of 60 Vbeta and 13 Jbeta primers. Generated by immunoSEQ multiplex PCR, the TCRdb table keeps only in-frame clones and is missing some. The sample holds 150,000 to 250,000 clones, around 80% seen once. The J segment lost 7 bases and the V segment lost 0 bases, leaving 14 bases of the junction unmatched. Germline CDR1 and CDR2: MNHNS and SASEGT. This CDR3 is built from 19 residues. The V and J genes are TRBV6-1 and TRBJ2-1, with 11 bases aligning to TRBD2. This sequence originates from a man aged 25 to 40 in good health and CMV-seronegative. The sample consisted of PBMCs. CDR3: CASSEAPVRLAGGVNEQFF. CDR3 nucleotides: TGTGCCAGCAGTGAAGCTCCAGTTCGCCTAGCGGGAGGCGTTAATGAGCAGTTCTTC.